These 30 T cell receptor beta chains share one sample of origin, sequenced in a study of graft-versus-host responses after intestinal transplantation. Their cognate antigens are unknown. Libraries were prepared by immunoSEQ multiplex PCR; TCRdb keeps only in-frame clonotypes and omits some of them. The profile shows 70,000 to 95,000 clones, 85% to 95% of them singletons. This specimen was unstimulated CD8+ T cells sorted from spleen or lymph node cells, taken before transplant. These receptors came from a human donor who was the organ donor for an intestinal transplant.

The V and J genes are TRBV7-3 and TRBJ2-3; tentatively, D is TRBD2 (5 bases). This CDR3 contains 15 residues. V was cut by 3 bases and J by 6 bases, with 16 bases left in between. Germline CDR1 and CDR2: SGHTA and FQGTGA. The CDR3 is CASSLSGSSLDTQYF. CDR3 bases: TGTGCCAGCAGCTTGTCGGGATCTTCGTTGGATACGCAGTATTTT. Combining the CDR3 with reference TRBV7-3 and TRBJ2-3 gives the whole variable domain GAGVSQTPSNKVTEKGKYVELRCDPISGHTALYWYRQSLGQGPEFLIYFQGTGAADDSGLPNDRFFAVRPEGSVSTLKIQRTERGDSAVYLCASSLSGSSLDTQYFGPGTRLTVL.

The rearrangement joins TRBV4-2 to TRBJ1-1, with TRBD1 matching 12 bases. This CDR3 spans 15 amino acids. Germline V gives CDR1 LGHNA, CDR2 YNFKEQ. J gave up 7 bases and V 6 bases, and 9 bases lay outside the gene matches. CDR3 in amino acids: CASSPGTGGMGEAFF. DNA for the CDR3: TGTGCCAGCAGTCCCGGGACAGGGGGCATGGGTGAAGCTTTCTTT.

This clone appeared a single time. The chain is built from TRBV19 and TRBJ1-2; tentative D call: TRBD1 (5 bases). CDR1 is LNHDA, CDR2 SQIVND, per germline (reference sequence). Trimming left V 6 bases short and J 3 bases short, with 11 bases between. This CDR3 spans 13 amino acids. The CDR3 loop is CASRGGIDYGYTF. CDR3 coding DNA: TGTGCCAGTAGGGGGGGGATCGACTATGGCTACACCTTC.

This rearrangement joins TRBV9 to TRBJ2-3, with D unclear. V lost 2 bases and J lost 7, with 14 bases in between. The CDR3 is 14 amino acids. The germline V gene encodes CDR1 SGDLS and CDR2 YYNGEE. The CDR3 protein is CASSVDEIRYTQYF. DNA of the CDR3: TGTGCCAGCAGCGTCGATGAGATCAGGTATACGCAGTATTTT. The full variable domain, its missing parts supplied by reference TRBV9 and TRBJ2-3, is DSGVTQTPKHLITATGQRVTLRCSPRSGDLSVYWYQQSLDQGLQFLIQYYNGEERAKGNILERFSAQQFPDLHSELNLSSLELGDSALYFCASSVDEIRYTQYFGPGTRLTVL.

Concerning this clone itself: Other DNA sequences in the sample encode the same CDR3. The CDR3 protein is CASSDTANYGYTF. The CDR3 DNA reads TGTGCCAGCAGCGACACAGCTAACTATGGCTACACCTTC. The gene calls are TRBV2 and TRBJ1-2; D is ambiguous. V was shortened by 6 bases and J by 0 bases, with 8 bases between the two germline ends. CDR1 and CDR2 from the germline V gene are SNHLY and FYNNEI. This CDR3 comprises 13 residues.

This clone was observed once. The chain employs TRBV6-1 and TRBJ1-2, with 9 positions matching TRBD1. The V gene's germline CDR1 is MNHNS and CDR2 SASEGT. CDR3 length: 15 amino acids. V dropped 6 bases and J dropped 5; count of bases not matched to a gene: 10. The DNA of the CDR3 is TGTGCCAGCAGAGCCGGGACAGGGCCTGGGTATGGCTACACCTTC. This encodes CASRAGTGPGYGYTF.

The rearrangement joins TRBV5-4 to TRBJ2-1; 8 nucleotides agree with TRBD2. The V gene end was trimmed by 4 bases and the J gene end by 6 bases; junction bases not matched to a gene: 6. The CDR3 covers 14 residues. Germline V gives CDR1 SGHNT, CDR2 YYREEE (reference sequence). CDR3 sequence (DNA): TGTGCCAGCAGCCCGGGGACTAGACTCAATGAGCAGTTCTTC. Protein sequence: CASSPGTRLNEQFF.

To note about this clone: This specimen includes other DNA sequences encoding the same CDR3. This chain links TRBV28 with TRBJ2-1; TRBD1 aligns across 10 bases. The trim removed 3 bases at V and 10 bases at J, leaving 24 bases unmatched. Looked up from germline, CDR1 is MDHEN and CDR2 is SYDVKM. The CDR3 totals 20 residues. CDR3 region: CASSFITGTGVTRDSWEQFF. CDR3 nucleotides: TGTGCCAGCAGTTTCATCACAGGGACAGGGGTGACGCGGGACTCATGGGAGCAGTTCTTC.

The chain is built from TRBV29-1 and TRBJ2-4; TRBD2 matches 9 bases. Trimming cost V 6 bases and J 8 bases; bases outside gene matches: 14. The CDR3 has 15 amino acids. The germline V gene has CDR1 SQVTM and CDR2 ANQGSEA. The CDR3, as DNA: TGCAGCGTGGGGGGTAGCGGGGGACCAGGATACATTCAGTACTTC. Translating gives CSVGGSGGPGYIQYF.

V gene TRBV10-3 combines with J gene TRBJ2-1; D uncertain. Germline loops: CDR1 ENHRY, CDR2 SYGVKD. The CDR3 totals 17 residues. Trimming removed 3 bases at V and 6 bases at J, with 21 bases between. The CDR3 nucleotides read TGTGCCATCAGTGATCCCCACTGGGCTTTTGCCGGCAATGAGCAGTTCTTC. Its translation: CAISDPHWAFAGNEQFF.

The chain has TRBV9 and TRBJ1-1; D not resolved. Trimming stripped 0 bases from V and 1 base from J, with 7 bases between. The CDR3 covers 14 residues. Germline V CDR1 and CDR2: SGDLS, YYNGEE. The CDR3 bases are TGTGCCAGCAGCGTAGTAGACAAGAACACTGAAGCTTTCTTT. Translating it yields CASSVVDKNTEAFF.

The rearrangement links TRBV4-1 to TRBJ2-1, with 9 nucleotides matching TRBD1. The CDR3 extends over 13 amino acids. Germline CDR1 reads MGHRA; CDR2 reads YSYEKL. Losses at the gene ends were 4 bases for V and 5 bases for J; bases not matched to a gene: 0. CDR3: CASSRTGDNEQFF. CDR3 bases: TGCGCCAGCAGCCGGACAGGGGACAATGAGCAGTTCTTC.

The rearrangement links TRBV29-1 to TRBJ2-1, with 8 positions matching TRBD2. This CDR3 spans 12 amino acids. CDR1 is SQVTM, CDR2 ANQGSEA, per germline. The CDR3 nucleotides are TGCGCGGGAGGAGAGGGGTACAATGAGCAGTTCTTC. Protein sequence: CAGGEGYNEQFF.

V usage is TRBV5-6 and J usage is TRBJ2-5, with TRBD2 matching 11 bases. The CDR3 length is 17 residues. Trimming cost V 4 bases and J 2 bases; bases outside gene matches: 10. CDR1 SGHDT and CDR2 YYEEEE come from the germline V gene. This CDR3 is CASSLLTSGAIQETQYF. The CDR3 DNA follows: TGTGCCAGCAGCCTCCTGACTAGCGGGGCGATACAAGAGACCCAGTACTTC.

The chain employs TRBV12-2 and TRBJ2-4; TRBD1 is the table's D call, not checked against the DNA. TRBV12-2 represents a pseudogene. This CDR3 is built from 19 residues. As DNA, the CDR3 is TGTGCAAGTCGCTCCGGTGGGCAGGGGGGAACTTTTGGCAAAAACATTCAGTACTTC. Translation: CASRSGGQGGTFGKNIQYF.

The genes are TRBV27 and TRBJ2-5, with D possibly TRBD1 on 6 matching bases. The CDR3 contains 14 residues. V dropped 7 bases and J dropped 0 bases, with 12 bases sitting between them. CDR1 and CDR2 (germline): MNHEY, SMNVEV (reference sequence). This chain's CDR3 is CASNAQGHQETQYF. The CDR3 nucleotides read TGTGCCAGCAACGCCCAGGGGCACCAAGAGACCCAGTACTTC.

V gene TRBV2 combines with J gene TRBJ2-3, with 7 bases aligning to TRBD2. There are 14 residues in the CDR3. V lost 3 bases to trimming and J lost 5 bases; unmatched junction nucleotides: 5. The germline V gene has CDR1 SNHLY and CDR2 FYNNEI. The CDR3 loop reads CASSDAGVVDTQYF. The CDR3 region has the DNA TGTGCCAGCAGTGATGCGGGAGTGGTAGATACGCAGTATTTT.

This rearrangement joins TRBV6-5 to TRBJ1-1; 8 nucleotides line up with TRBD1. The CDR3 runs to 16 residues. J lost 0 bases, V lost 4 bases, and 7 bases had no gene match. Germline V CDR1 and CDR2: MNHEY, SVGAGI. This CDR3 reads CASSWGNRGLNTEAFF. CDR3 DNA: TGTGCCAGCAGTTGGGGAAACAGGGGGTTGAACACTGAAGCTTTCTTT.

This chain connects TRBV15 to TRBJ2-5; the D gene is possibly TRBD2 (7 bases). V was shortened by 0 bases and J by 11 bases, with 16 bases between the two germline ends. CDR3 size: 14 residues. Germline CDR1 LNHNV, CDR2 YYDKDF (reference sequence). Here the CDR3 reads CATSRDSGGVEQYF. CDR3 DNA: TGTGCCACCAGCAGAGATTCGGGGGGCGTAGAGCAGTACTTC. Full variable domain (missing parts from reference TRBV15 and TRBJ2-5): DAMVIQNPRYQVTQFGKPVTLSCSQTLNHNVMYWYQQKSSQAPKLLFHYYDKDFNNEADTPDNFQSRRPNTSFCFLDIRSPGLGDTAMYLCATSRDSGGVEQYFGPGTRLLVL.

The chain links TRBV19 to TRBJ2-3; D ambiguous. The CDR3 loop spans 13 amino acids. Germline assignment: CDR1 LNHDA and CDR2 SQIVND (reference sequence). Trimming took 3 bases from V and 0 from J, leaving 4 bases between them. CDR3 protein: CASSMASTDTQYF. DNA for the CDR3: TGTGCCAGTAGTATGGCTAGCACAGATACGCAGTATTTT.

The gene calls are TRBV6-5 and TRBJ1-1, with D tentatively TRBD1 (5 bases). Germline V gives CDR1 MNHEY, CDR2 SVGAGI. V was shortened by 5 bases and J by 1 base, with 8 bases between the two germline ends. The CDR3 runs 13 residues. In DNA, the CDR3 is TGTGCCAGCAGTCCCGGGGGGAACACTGAAGCTTTCTTT. Translation gives CASSPGGNTEAFF.

V usage is TRBV5-1 and J usage is TRBJ1-2; 10 bases align to TRBD1. The CDR3 has 14 residues. The germline CDR1 and CDR2 sequences are SGHRS and YFSETQ. The trim removed 0 bases at V and 7 bases at J, leaving 3 bases unmatched. The CDR3 DNA is TGCGCCAGCAGCTTGGGACAGGGGGCGAGTGGCTACACCTTC. Its protein is CASSLGQGASGYTF.

The chain recombines TRBV7-3 with TRBJ2-2, with a tentative D call TRBD1 (5 bases). The ends were cut back, 4 bases at V and 0 bases at J, with 27 bases in the middle. Germline lookup yields CDR1 SGHTA and CDR2 FQGTGA. The length of the CDR3 is 21 residues. The DNA of the CDR3 is TGTGCCAGCAGCTGGACAATCTTCCTTCCCCCTAGGGGCGCGAACACCGGGGAGCTGTTTTTT. It is translated as CASSWTIFLPPRGANTGELFF.

The chain joins TRBV11-1 to TRBJ2-1; 9 positions agree with TRBD2. Looked up from germline, CDR1 is SGHAT and CDR2 is FQDESV (reference sequence). V was clipped by 1 base and J by 7 bases; unmatched bases: 8. The CDR3 spans 16 residues. The DNA for the CDR3 is TGTGCCAGCAGCTTAGTCTCCGCGGGAGGGTCAAATGAGCAGTTCTTC. This translates into CASSLVSAGGSNEQFF.

The genes are TRBV10-1 and TRBJ2-5; D uncertain. The J call is uncertain, as TRBJ2-7 better fits the DNA end. Germline CDR1 is WNHNN and CDR2 is SYGVQD (reference sequence). The CDR3 runs to 14 residues. The CDR3: CASSFQEPSYEQYF. The DNA of the CDR3 is TGCGCCAGCAGCTTCCAGGAACCCTCCTACGAGCAGTACTTC.

The rearrangement uses TRBV5-6 and TRBJ2-5; the match to TRBD2 covers 7 bases. Germline CDR1 is SGHDT and CDR2 is YYEEEE. This CDR3 comprises 13 residues. V shed 4 bases and J 1 base; nucleotides not matched to a gene: 1. CDR3 coding DNA: TGTGCCAGCAGCAGGACTAGCCAAGAGACCCAGTACTTC. Translated: CASSRTSQETQYF.

This chain connects TRBV19 to TRBJ2-3; 10 positions agree with TRBD2. Germline CDR1 reads LNHDA; CDR2 reads SQIVND (reference sequence). The CDR3 consists of 15 residues. The V and J ends lost 3 bases and 3 bases, in that order; junction bases with no gene match: 3. The CDR3 is CASSILAGATDTQYF. The CDR3 bases are TGTGCCAGTAGTATCCTAGCGGGGGCGACAGATACGCAGTATTTT.

The chain carries TRBV27 and TRBJ1-5; no firm D call. The germline V gene has CDR1 MNHEY and CDR2 SMNVEV (reference sequence). With 4 bases removed from V and 3 bases from J, the gap between germline ends came to 13 bases. This CDR3 contains 15 residues. CDR3 DNA: TGTGCCAGCAGTTCTATCTTCGGGTACAATCAGCCCCAGCATTTT. It is translated as CASSSIFGYNQPQHF.

J is TRBJ2-7 and V is TRBV7-9; no clear D gene. Germline V gene sequence: CDR1 SEHNR, CDR2 FQNEAQ (reference sequence). The germline V and J ends were trimmed by 5 bases and 0 bases, with 11 bases remaining between them. CDR3 length equals 14 residues. This CDR3 reads CASSPDTSSYEQYF. The CDR3 DNA sequence: TGTGCCAGCAGCCCTGACACGAGCTCCTACGAGCAGTACTTC.

The genes are TRBV29-1 and TRBJ2-7, with 9 bases lining up with TRBD1. CDR1 is SQVTM and CDR2 is ANQGSEA in the germline V gene. V shed 6 bases, J shed 2 bases, and the junction held 5 bases outside the gene matches. CDR3 length: 13 amino acids. CDR3: CSVGTGKTYEQYF. The CDR3 DNA sequence: TGCAGCGTAGGGACAGGGAAAACCTACGAGCAGTACTTC.